Following are 28 T cell receptor beta chains from one sample sequenced in a study of CD8+ T cells in alopecia areata. Extraction and reverse transcription of RNA yielded cDNA as the sequencing template. Using immunoSEQ multiplex PCR, the repertoire was profiled, and TCRdb retains in-frame clones only, with some absent. This table holds 110,000 to 150,000 clones, roughly 64% found once. Source: CD4+ T cells sorted from blood, taken at week 0. The receptor set was obtained from a human donor with alopecia areata.

The chain has TRBV25-1 and TRBJ1-2; D is unclear. This CDR3 has 14 amino acids. Germline CDR1 and CDR2: MGHDK and SYGVNS. Trimming took off 3 bases at V and 2 bases at J, with 10 bases between the two ends. In DNA form, the CDR3 reads TGTGCCAGCAGTGACCTGAGGCGGAACTATGGCTACACCTTC. This gives the protein CASSDLRRNYGYTF.

The chain links TRBV4-2 to TRBJ2-5, with TRBD2 matching 10 bases. The CDR3 contains 14 residues. With V trimmed by 4 bases and J by 7 bases, 6 bases remained unmatched. Germline-derived CDR1 and CDR2 are LGHNA and YNFKEQ. The CDR3 sequence is CASSPSGGAGTQYF. CDR3 nucleotide sequence: TGTGCCAGCAGCCCGAGCGGGGGGGCAGGGACCCAGTACTTC.

The table lists this clone with a few counts. The chain recombines TRBV29-1 with TRBJ2-7, with D possibly being TRBD1 (5 bases). This CDR3 region has 15 residues. CDR1 is SQVTM, CDR2 ANQGSEA, per germline. V was pared by 0 bases and J by 3 bases, with 15 bases between. The CDR3 is CSVEDRQGIVYEQYF. For the CDR3, the DNA is TGCAGCGTTGAAGATCGTCAGGGAATAGTCTACGAGCAGTACTTC.

The V gene is TRBV29-1, the J gene TRBJ1-2; D not certain. This CDR3 has 12 amino acids. Germline assignment: CDR1 SQVTM and CDR2 ANQGSEA. Trimming took off 4 bases at V and 5 bases at J, with 11 bases between the two ends. The CDR3 bases are TGCAGCGTTGTCGTTAGTCAATATGGCTACACCTTC. Protein sequence: CSVVVSQYGYTF.

The V call is TRBV12-5, the J call TRBJ2-1; tentatively, D is TRBD1 (6 bases). The germline V gene encodes CDR1 LGHNT and CDR2 FRNRAP. The CDR3 is made up of 16 amino acids. V was trimmed by 1 base and J by 0 bases, leaving 10 bases between them. The CDR3 reads CASGLARDTSYNEQFF. CDR3 DNA: TGTGCTAGTGGTTTGGCCCGGGACACCTCCTACAATGAGCAGTTCTTC. Filled out from reference TRBV12-5 and TRBJ2-1, the complete variable domain reads DARVTQTPRHKVTEMGQEVTMRCQPILGHNTVFWYRQTMMQGLELLAYFRNRAPLDDSGMPKDRFSAEMPDATLATLKIQPSEPRDSAVYFCASGLARDTSYNEQFFGPGTRLTVL.

This clone was detected only once. This rearrangement joins TRBV4-1 to TRBJ2-3; 9 nucleotides match TRBD1. Germline-derived CDR1 and CDR2 are MGHRA and YSYEKL. The J segment lost 10 bases and the V segment lost 4 bases, leaving 15 bases of the junction unmatched. The CDR3 is 16 residues long. The chain's CDR3 is CASSRGQGPFGVAQYF. CDR3 nucleotides: TGCGCCAGCAGCCGAGGACAGGGGCCCTTCGGGGTGGCGCAGTATTTT.

This chain links TRBV29-1 with TRBJ2-6, with a weak D call TRBD1 (5 bases). The CDR3 is made up of 14 amino acids. Germline V gene data show CDR1 as SQVTM and CDR2 as ANQGSEA. The V end lost 7 bases, the J end lost 0 bases, and 10 bases lay between the germline ends. This CDR3 is CSAGQSSGANVLTF. In DNA form, the CDR3 reads TGCAGCGCCGGACAAAGCTCTGGGGCCAACGTCCTGACTTTC.

This clone turned up a few times. This chain uses TRBV29-1 with TRBJ2-1; 11 bases match TRBD1. CDR3 length: 14 residues. The V segment lost 5 bases and the J segment 6 bases; nucleotides outside the gene matches: 6. Per the germline V gene, CDR1 is SQVTM and CDR2 is ANQGSEA. CDR3 region: CSVIYGTGGNEQFF. The CDR3, as DNA: TGCAGCGTTATTTATGGGACAGGGGGCAATGAGCAGTTCTTC.

As DNA, the CDR3 is TGTGCCACCGACGAGGACAGGGGGCGAGCTGAAGCTTTCTTT. This sequence encodes CATDEDRGRAEAFF. V usage is TRBV2 and J usage is TRBJ1-1; 11 nucleotides line up with TRBD1. CDR3 size: 14 residues. V lost 10 bases and J lost 6; bases outside the gene matches: 10. CDR1 and CDR2 from the germline V gene are SNHLY and FYNNEI.

The chain carries TRBV5-1 and TRBJ2-1; D unresolved. Germline-derived CDR1 and CDR2 are SGHRS and YFSETQ. The CDR3 extends over 12 amino acids. The germline V and J ends were trimmed by 2 bases and 6 bases, with 6 bases remaining between them. Here the CDR3 DNA reads TGCGCCAGCAGCTTTCAGGCCAATGAGCAGTTCTTC. Translated, it gives CASSFQANEQFF.

This clone was picked up one time. V is TRBV9 and J is TRBJ1-5, with TRBD1 identical over 8 bases. J gave up 3 bases and V 2 bases, and 7 bases lay outside the gene matches. The CDR3 contains 16 residues. Germline V gene lookup returns CDR1 SGDLS and CDR2 YYNGEE. CDR3 in DNA: TGTGCCAGCAGCGTCGGACAGGGCGGTGACAATCAGCCCCAGCATTTT. This sequence encodes CASSVGQGGDNQPQHF.

Remarks on this clone: The same CDR3 can be traced to other DNA sequences in this sample. This chain links TRBV29-1 with TRBJ1-3; TRBD1 matches at 9 bases. Germline CDR1 is SQVTM and CDR2 is ANQGSEA. The CDR3 runs 12 residues. V dropped 6 bases and J dropped 4; count of bases not matched to a gene: 1. The CDR3 coding sequence is TGCAGCGTCGACAGGGGGGGAAACACCATATATTTT. Amino acids: CSVDRGGNTIYF.

In nucleotides, the CDR3 is TGTGCCTGGAGCGGGTTTTGGATTCAAGAGACCCAGTACTTC. Translation: CAWSGFWIQETQYF. This chain uses TRBV30 with TRBJ2-5; D call uncertain. Germline-derived CDR1 and CDR2 are GTSNPN and SVGIG (reference sequence). V lost 3 bases and J lost 2, with 13 bases in between. The CDR3 is made up of 14 amino acids.

J is TRBJ2-3 and V is TRBV6-5; D perhaps matches TRBD1 (5 bases). V dropped 5 bases and J dropped 5 bases, with 11 bases sitting between them. The germline gives CDR1 MNHEY, CDR2 SVGAGI. This CDR3 is built from 13 residues. The CDR3 reads CASSEGVGDTQYF. CDR3 nucleotides: TGTGCCAGCAGTGAAGGGGTGGGAGATACGCAGTATTTT.

This chain connects TRBV29-1 to TRBJ1-1; D is undetermined. Germline CDR1 and CDR2: SQVTM and ANQGSEA. V lost 5 bases and J 0 bases, leaving 4 bases between the germline ends. The CDR3 extends over 11 amino acids. In DNA form, the CDR3 reads TGCAGCGTTCTAGTGAACACTGAAGCTTTCTTT. It translates to CSVLVNTEAFF.

The chain carries TRBV29-1 and TRBJ2-7; D unresolved. The V end was cut by 3 bases, the J end by 6 bases, with 15 bases between. CDR1 is SQVTM, CDR2 ANQGSEA, per germline. CDR3 length equals 13 residues. The CDR3 loop reads CSVESAMGSEQYF. The CDR3 coding sequence is TGCAGCGTTGAGAGTGCGATGGGGTCCGAGCAGTACTTC.

CDR3 protein: CASSPGSGTGHWETQYF. The CDR3 region has the DNA TGTGCCAGCAGCCCAGGTTCTGGAACGGGACACTGGGAGACCCAGTACTTC. J is TRBJ2-5 and V is TRBV7-9; a weak D match, TRBD1 (6 bases). Germline CDR1 SEHNR, CDR2 FQNEAQ (reference sequence). The CDR3 runs 17 residues. The ends were cut back, 5 bases at V and 5 bases at J, with 24 bases in the middle.

The chain has TRBV7-9 and TRBJ2-3; D is possibly TRBD2 (6 bases). Germline CDR1 SEHNR, CDR2 FQNEAQ (reference sequence). V shed 5 bases and J shed 4 bases, with 10 bases lying between them. CDR3 length equals 13 residues. The CDR3 protein is CASSQWGADTQYF. The DNA of the CDR3 is TGTGCCAGCAGCCAGTGGGGGGCAGATACGCAGTATTTT.

This chain connects TRBV30 to TRBJ1-1; TRBD1 might be the D (5 bases). The CDR3 extends over 14 amino acids. V was clipped by 5 bases and J by 0 bases, with 13 bases between them. Germline CDR1 reads GTSNPN; CDR2 reads SVGIG (reference sequence). CDR3 protein: CAWGRDLLNTEAFF. The CDR3 bases are TGTGCCTGGGGTAGGGACCTCTTGAACACTGAAGCTTTCTTT.

This sequence joins TRBV5-6 and TRBJ2-7; no firm D call. CDR3 length: 12 residues. The germline CDR1 and CDR2 sequences are SGHDT and YYEEEE. Trimming stripped 1 base from V and 6 bases from J, with 8 bases between. The CDR3 DNA reads as TGTGCCAGCAGCTTGATGAGTGCCGAGCAGTACTTC. Its protein product is CASSLMSAEQYF.

This clone was detected a few times. The chain combines TRBV29-1 with TRBJ1-4, with 7 bases aligning to TRBD1. CDR1 and CDR2 (germline): SQVTM, ANQGSEA. This CDR3 spans 14 amino acids. The junction had 6 bases not matched to a gene; V was cut back by 8 bases and J by 0 bases. CDR3 loop: CSTQQGSTNEKLFF. CDR3 sequence (DNA): TGCAGCACCCAACAGGGGTCAACTAATGAAAAACTGTTTTTT.

A word on this clone: The CDR3 does not close with the conserved phenylalanine or tryptophan, likely indicating a read error. V gene TRBV7-2 combines with J gene TRBJ1-2; D gene uncertain. Trimming took 1 base from V and 8 from J, leaving 14 bases between them. Germline V gene sequence: CDR1 SGHTA, CDR2 FQGNSA. The CDR3 sequence is 14 residues long. The CDR3, as DNA: TGTGCCAGCAGCTTAGAGGGCCTGACGGGAGGCTACACCTCC. This gives the protein CASSLEGLTGGYTS.

The V call is TRBV5-1, the J call TRBJ2-1; maybe TRBD2 (5 bases). This CDR3 has 14 amino acids. With 0 bases removed from V and 8 bases from J, the gap between germline ends came to 12 bases. Per germline, CDR1 SGHRS and CDR2 YFSETQ. The CDR3 loop reads CASSLGPSRDEQFF. CDR3 sequence (DNA): TGCGCCAGCAGCTTGGGGCCTAGCCGGGATGAGCAGTTCTTC.

The rearrangement uses TRBV1 and TRBJ2-7; the table's D call, TRBD2, was not checked against the DNA. TRBV1 is given as a pseudogene. CDR3 size: 16 residues. The CDR3 bases are TGCACCAGCAGCCAAGAATGGTGTTTGGTCAGTCTGGAGGAGTACTTC. Its protein is CTSSQEWCLVSLEEYF.

CDR3 sequence: CASRKTGGNYGYTF. The CDR3 DNA reads TGTGCCAGCAGAAAGACAGGGGGAAACTATGGCTACACCTTC. The chain has TRBV6-5 and TRBJ1-2, with 9 bases aligning to TRBD1. Losses at the gene ends were 6 bases for V and 2 bases for J; bases not matched to a gene: 4. CDR3 length: 14 residues. Looked up from germline, CDR1 is MNHEY and CDR2 is SVGAGI.

This clone was found once. Other DNA variants within this sample encode the same CDR3. The chain couples TRBV20-1 to TRBJ1-2, with 8 bases fitting TRBD1. The CDR3 is made up of 11 amino acids. Per the germline V gene, CDR1 is DFQATT and CDR2 is SNEGSKA (reference sequence). J was trimmed by 4 bases and V by 6 bases; bases with no gene match: 1. Here the CDR3 DNA reads TGCAGTGCCACAGGGGGCTATGGCTACACCTTC. The encoded protein is CSATGGYGYTF.

This sequence joins TRBV10-3 and TRBJ1-1; no reliable D call. The V end lost 6 bases, the J end lost 1 base, and 12 bases lay between the germline ends. Germline V gives CDR1 ENHRY, CDR2 SYGVKD. This CDR3 is 14 amino acids long. CDR3 in DNA: TGTGCCATCAGCTCCGCTGCGCCGAACACTGAAGCTTTCTTT. Translation gives CAISSAAPNTEAFF.

The chain recombines TRBV5-1 with TRBJ1-1; 11 nucleotides align to TRBD1. With 2 bases clipped from V and 0 bases from J, the junction kept 6 bases outside the gene matches. The CDR3 has 17 residues. CDR1 is SGHRS, CDR2 YFSETQ, per germline. The CDR3 DNA sequence: TGCGCCAGCAGCTTACAGGGACAGGGGGACCTGAACACTGAAGCTTTCTTT. Its protein is CASSLQGQGDLNTEAFF.